Following are 9 T cell receptor beta chains from one sample sequenced in a study of T cell repertoires in cytomegalovirus infection. TCRdb independently ran MiXCR on the reads; one entry per CDR3 protein. Among around 120,000 distinct CDR3 sequences listed, about 24% were seen once. Their antigens are not known. The source material was PBMCs, sequenced either directly or after in vitro stimulation (not recorded which). These receptors all come from a human donor in good health (CMV status not recorded). Some clones in this sample may be carry-over from other donors' samples.

This clonotype was observed many times. This chain links TRBV7-2 with TRBJ2-2, with 10 bases fitting TRBD2. Germline V gives CDR1 SGHTA, CDR2 FQGNSA. The CDR3 runs to 16 residues. The ends lost 5 bases at V and 4 bases at J; junction bases unmatched: 7. The CDR3 nucleotides are TGTGCCAGCAGCCCTTCTAGCGGGAGTCCCACCGGGGAGCTGTTTTTT. Its protein product is CASSPSSGSPTGELFF.

This clonotype was counted ten times or more. The chain joins TRBV7-2 to TRBJ1-1; D is unclear. V lost 6 bases, J lost 4 bases, and 15 bases lay in between. Germline CDR1 and CDR2: SGHTA and FQGNSA. This CDR3 is built from 14 residues. CDR3 sequence (DNA): TGTGCCAGCAGTAAGGATGGGCTGGTCACTGAAGCTTTCTTT. Translated: CASSKDGLVTEAFF. The variable domain in full, with the rest retrieved from reference TRBV7-2 and TRBJ1-1, is GAGVSQSPSNKVTEKGKDVELRCDPISGHTALYWYRQSLGQGLEFLIYFQGNSAPDKSGLPSDRFSAERTGGSVSTLTIQRTQQEDSAVYLCASSKDGLVTEAFFGQGTRLTVV.

The chain joins TRBV27 to TRBJ2-3, with 12 bases fitting TRBD2. Losses at the gene ends were 8 bases for V and 4 bases for J; bases not matched to a gene: 7. In germline, CDR1 is MNHEY, CDR2 SMNVEV (reference sequence). The CDR3 length is 15 residues. The CDR3 loop reads CASFRLAGDPDTQYF. In DNA form, the CDR3 reads TGTGCCAGCTTTAGACTAGCGGGAGACCCAGATACGCAGTATTTT.

Only a few counts were recorded for this clonotype. The chain couples TRBV15 to TRBJ2-7; D uncertain. V was cut by 6 bases and J by 0 bases, with 15 bases left in between. CDR1 is LNHNV, CDR2 YYDKDF, per germline (reference sequence). There are 15 residues in the CDR3. CDR3 protein: CATSPSYSSSYEQYV. The CDR3 DNA reads as TGTGCCACCAGTCCGTCATACTCCAGCTCCTACGAGCAGTACGTC.

The chain combines TRBV7-9 with TRBJ1-1, with a possible D match to TRBD1 (6 bases). V gave up 1 base and J gave up 8 bases, with 14 bases separating them. CDR1 and CDR2 (germline): SEHNR, FQNEAQ (reference sequence). CDR3 length: 14 residues. CDR3 nucleotide sequence: TGTGCCAGCAGCTTAGAGGGGGTCGGGGAGGAAGCTTTCTTT. It codes for CASSLEGVGEEAFF.

The chain links TRBV6-2 or TRBV6-3 to TRBJ2-7; 12 bases map to TRBD2. Germline V gene sequence: CDR1 MNHEY, CDR2 SVGEGT. V shed 4 bases and J 4 bases; nucleotides not matched to a gene: 20. This CDR3 has 20 amino acids. The CDR3 sequence is CASSSGTSGLSSPREYEQYV. The CDR3 bases are TGTGCCAGCAGTTCCGGGACTAGCGGGTTGTCATCCCCACGCGAGTACGAGCAGTACGTC.

The rearrangement uses TRBV6-1 and TRBJ2-3, with 12 nucleotides matching TRBD1. The germline gives CDR1 MNHNS, CDR2 SASEGT. This CDR3 is 14 amino acids long. V shed 6 bases and J 5 bases; nucleotides not matched to a gene: 3. The CDR3 DNA reads TGTGCCAGCAGGCGGGACAGGGGGCGAGATACGCAGTATTTT. Protein sequence: CASRRDRGRDTQYF.

The rearrangement uses TRBV2 and TRBJ1-1; D not certain. V was shortened by 11 bases and J by 7 bases, with 20 bases between the two germline ends. The CDR3 is 13 amino acids. Germline V gene sequence: CDR1 SNHLY, CDR2 FYNNEI. CDR3 sequence (DNA): TGTGCCCTCAGGCGTCAAGGGCTTGGTGAAGCTTTCTTT. Its translation: CALRRQGLGEAFF.

This clonotype showed up just a few times. V usage is TRBV24-1 and J usage is TRBJ1-1; 7 bases line up with TRBD1. Germline V gene data show CDR1 as KGHDR and CDR2 as SFDVKD. The CDR3 totals 13 residues. Trimming took 7 bases from V and 2 from J; bases not matched to a gene: 3. The CDR3 DNA reads TGTGCCACCAGGGGGGACAGAAACACTGAAGCTTTCTTT. Protein product: CATRGDRNTEAFF.